The 7 T cell receptor beta chains listed next were all sequenced from one sample in a study of T cells in Graves' hyperthyroidism and ophthalmopathy. Amplified regions were TCR beta CDR3 sequences from RNA transcripts. First-round RT-PCR with HTBI primers amplified the TCR CDR3 region. Via MiXCR, TCRdb re-called the multiplex PCR reads, giving one row per CDR3 protein. Of about 690,000 distinct CDR3 sequences detected, 17% appear once; the ten largest clones hold around 15%. The sample was blood. The receptor set was obtained from a middle-aged man with Graves' hyperthyroidism.

This clonotype has ten or more counts. The chain employs TRBV4-3 and TRBJ2-5; 12 bases line up with TRBD2. Germline loops: CDR1 LGHNA, CDR2 YSLEER. V dropped 3 bases and J dropped 5; count of bases not matched to a gene: 4. The CDR3 covers 15 residues. Here the CDR3 reads CASSQGTSGSETQYF. CDR3 coding DNA: TGCGCCAGCAGCCAGGGGACTAGCGGGTCGGAGACCCAGTACTTC.

This clonotype was recorded many times. The chain couples TRBV9 to TRBJ2-7; D not certain. The V gene's germline CDR1 is SGDLS and CDR2 YYNGEE. V was pared by 2 bases and J by 7 bases, with 16 bases between. The CDR3 contains 14 residues. This CDR3 reads CASSVHYGPTEQYF. DNA for the CDR3: TGTGCCAGCAGCGTTCACTACGGTCCTACGGAGCAGTACTTC.

This clonotype came up a few times. The rearrangement uses TRBV7-9 and TRBJ1-1, with D possibly being TRBD1 (5 bases). This CDR3 spans 14 amino acids. The V end was cut by 5 bases, the J end by 2 bases, with 12 bases between. Germline lookup yields CDR1 SEHNR and CDR2 FQNEAQ (reference sequence). CDR3 residues: CASSHGTLNTEAFF. CDR3 DNA: TGTGCCAGCAGCCACGGGACCCTTAACACTGAAGCTTTCTTT.

This clonotype was counted ten times or more. The chain links TRBV5-1 to TRBJ2-1; TRBD1 aligns across 8 bases. The CDR3 length is 13 residues. Germline V lookup: CDR1 SGHRS, CDR2 YFSETQ. V lost 5 bases to trimming and J lost 6 bases; unmatched junction nucleotides: 4. The CDR3 DNA reads TGCGCCAGCAGTACAACAGGGGGCAATGAGCAGTTCTTC. It translates to CASSTTGGNEQFF.

This clonotype was seen at least ten times. This rearrangement joins TRBV3-1 to TRBJ1-5; 8 bases agree with TRBD1. V trimming: 0 bases; J trimming: 3 bases; junction bases outside the gene matches: 4. There are 16 residues in the CDR3. Germline lookup yields CDR1 LGHDT and CDR2 YNNKEL (reference sequence). The CDR3 nucleotides read TGTGCCAGCAGCCAAGACAGGGGGCATGACAATCAGCCCCAGCATTTT. As protein: CASSQDRGHDNQPQHF.

There are many counts of this clonotype. V is TRBV19 and J is TRBJ1-5; D remains unclear. The CDR3 runs 13 residues. Looked up from germline, CDR1 is LNHDA and CDR2 is SQIVND (reference sequence). The V end lost 4 bases, the J end lost 5 bases, and 9 bases lay between the germline ends. The CDR3 sequence is CASSTGPYQPQHF. CDR3 in DNA: TGTGCCAGTAGTACGGGCCCTTATCAGCCCCAGCATTTT.

This clonotype has a count of ten or more. The chain has TRBV6-6 and TRBJ1-2; no firm D call. Germline loops: CDR1 MNHNY, CDR2 SVGAGI (reference sequence). CDR3 length: 14 residues. V gave up 0 bases and J gave up 6 bases, with 11 bases separating them. The CDR3 here is CASSYSKPLDGYTF. In DNA form, the CDR3 reads TGTGCCAGCAGTTACTCGAAACCCCTGGATGGCTACACCTTC.